This is a list of T cell receptor beta chains from one sample in a study of breast tumors, draining lymph nodes, adjacent tissues. TCRdb independently ran MiXCR on the multiplex PCR reads; one entry per CDR3 protein. The repertoire holds about 230,000 distinct CDR3 sequences, 32% seen once, with approximately 1.4% in the top ten. Sequenced input: axillary lymph node tissue. These receptors came from a female donor with breast cancer. Some clones in this sample may be carry-over from other donors' samples. Each CDR3 is given with its conserved first and last residue.

v_gene: TRBV6-1
j_gene: TRBJ1-1
CDR3aa: CASSEQWTTEAFF

v_gene: TRBV6-4
j_gene: TRBJ2-3
CDR3aa: CASRLAGVQGEQYF

v_gene: TRBV30
j_gene: TRBJ1-2
CDR3aa: CAWTIGGKGYTF

v_gene: TRBV7-9
j_gene: TRBJ2-3
CDR3aa: CASRFGSADTQYF

v_gene: TRBV30
j_gene: TRBJ2-7
CDR3aa: CAWSASAERFLHEQYF

v_gene: TRBV18
j_gene: TRBJ2-7
CDR3aa: CASSPPGSYEQYF

v_gene: TRBV6-6
j_gene: TRBJ2-7
CDR3aa: CASSYGGSGRSNEQYF

v_gene: TRBV5-1
j_gene: TRBJ2-3
CDR3aa: CASSLSGEGASTDTQYF

v_gene: TRBV27
j_gene: TRBJ2-3
CDR3aa: CASSLMAGTDTQYF

v_gene: TRBV27
j_gene: TRBJ2-4
CDR3aa: CASSLSAGAKNIQYF

v_gene: TRBV10-2
j_gene: TRBJ2-1
CDR3aa: CASSATHNEQFF

v_gene: TRBV6-6
j_gene: TRBJ2-5
CDR3aa: CASSTSGTGSSETQYF

v_gene: TRBV12-3/TRBV12-4
j_gene: TRBJ2-7
CDR3aa: CASSFRIPSVVYEQYF